Presented here are 19 T cell receptor beta chains from one specimen sequenced in a study of T cell responses to AZD1222 COVID-19 vaccine. Measured with immunoSEQ multiplex PCR; TCRdb has only the in-frame clones, and not every one. Among about 120,000 clones listed, about 86% were seen once. Sequenced here: peripheral blood, sampled 28 days after the second AZD1222 dose. These TCRs come from an adult who received the AZD1222 COVID-19 vaccine.

The chain couples TRBV18 to TRBJ1-2; 7 nucleotides line up with TRBD1. V trimming: 0 bases; J trimming: 6 bases; junction bases outside the gene matches: 4. Germline V gives CDR1 KGHSH, CDR2 LQKENI. The CDR3 covers 14 residues. Here the CDR3 reads CASSPPATGDGYTF. CDR3 in DNA: TGTGCCAGCTCACCACCAGCAACAGGGGATGGCTACACCTTC.

The chain recombines TRBV19 with TRBJ1-4; 8 bases agree with TRBD1. This CDR3 is 14 amino acids long. CDR1 is LNHDA, CDR2 SQIVND, per germline (reference sequence). The V and J ends lost 7 bases and 6 bases, in that order; junction bases with no gene match: 7. CDR3: CASNGQGDHEKLFF. CDR3 nucleotides: TGTGCCAGTAACGGACAGGGTGATCATGAAAAACTGTTTTTT.

The rearrangement links TRBV11-1 to TRBJ2-4; D uncertain. Germline CDR1 reads SGHAT; CDR2 reads FQDESV (reference sequence). This CDR3 is built from 15 residues. V was trimmed by 5 bases and J by 1 base, leaving 12 bases between them. The CDR3 region has the DNA TGTGCCAGCAGCCCGGCTGCCTGGGCCAAAAACATTCAGTACTTC. As protein: CASSPAAWAKNIQYF.

This chain links TRBV6-5 with TRBJ1-1; D is unresolved. CDR3 size: 12 residues. CDR1 is MNHEY and CDR2 is SVGAGI in the germline V gene. Trimming took 6 bases from V and 2 from J, leaving 7 bases between them. CDR3 sequence (DNA): TGTGCCAGCAGGGCTAGTAACACTGAAGCTTTCTTT. It specifies CASRASNTEAFF.

This chain connects TRBV5-5 to TRBJ1-1; the D is unclear. The CDR3 covers 14 residues. The V gene lost 3 bases and the J gene lost 1 base, with 10 bases spanning the gap. Germline V gives CDR1 SGHKS, CDR2 YYEKEE (reference sequence). DNA of the CDR3: TGTGCCAGCAGCTCGCAGAGACGGAACACTGAAGCTTTCTTT. It specifies CASSSQRRNTEAFF.

The chain combines TRBV10-3 with TRBJ1-1, with 7 bases matching TRBD1. V trimming: 7 bases; J trimming: 1 base; junction bases outside the gene matches: 9. This CDR3 contains 15 residues. The germline V gene has CDR1 ENHRY and CDR2 SYGVKD. The CDR3 sequence: CAITTGDAANTEAFF. The CDR3, as DNA: TGTGCCATCACCACAGGGGATGCGGCGAACACTGAAGCTTTCTTT.

The sample holds a few counts of this clone. The CDR3 region is CASSISAGGNYNEQFF. The CDR3 nucleotides are TGTGCCAGCAGCATCTCAGCGGGGGGCAACTACAATGAGCAGTTCTTC. The chain combines TRBV7-3 with TRBJ2-1; TRBD2 aligns across 9 bases. CDR1 is SGHTA, CDR2 FQGTGA, per germline. V shed 5 bases, J shed 3 bases, and the junction held 8 bases outside the gene matches. The CDR3 extends over 16 amino acids.

The J gene is TRBJ1-6, the V gene TRBV6-4; no definite D call. The CDR3 consists of 13 residues. Germline CDR1 is MRHNA and CDR2 is SNTAGT. V lost 0 bases and J 7 bases, leaving 4 bases between the germline ends. The CDR3 is CASSDSENSPLHF. CDR3 coding DNA: TGTGCCAGCAGTGACTCAGAGAATTCACCCCTCCACTTT.

The gene calls are TRBV19 and TRBJ1-5; no clear D. V was clipped by 3 bases and J by 0 bases, with 9 bases between them. The germline gives CDR1 LNHDA, CDR2 SQIVND (reference sequence). CDR3 length equals 15 residues. The CDR3 sequence: CASSMQASSNQPQHF. The DNA for the CDR3 is TGTGCCAGTAGTATGCAGGCCTCTAGCAATCAGCCCCAGCATTTT.

The chain recombines TRBV6-5 with TRBJ2-7, with no clear D. The germline V gene encodes CDR1 MNHEY and CDR2 SVGAGI. This CDR3 has 11 residues. V was cut by 4 bases and J by 3 bases, with 4 bases left in between. This CDR3 is CASSSYYEQYF. The CDR3 DNA is TGTGCCAGCAGTTCCTACTACGAGCAGTACTTC.

The rearrangement uses TRBV11-1 and TRBJ2-5; 9 nucleotides line up with TRBD1. Germline CDR1 reads SGHAT; CDR2 reads FQDESV (reference sequence). Germline trimming cut 8 bases from V and 3 bases from J; bases unmatched to any gene: 4. This CDR3 has 13 residues. This chain's CDR3 is CASSRTGEETQYF. In DNA form, the CDR3 reads TGTGCCAGCTCGAGGACAGGGGAAGAGACCCAGTACTTC.

Written as DNA, the CDR3 is TGTGGGACAGGGGGTGTCAACGAGCAGTACTTC. Protein: CGTGGVNEQYF. The V and J genes are TRBV10-3 and TRBJ2-7; TRBD1 matches at 10 bases. CDR1 and CDR2 from the germline V gene are ENHRY and SYGVKD. The CDR3 length is 11 residues.

Regarding this clone: At one boundary the junction diverges from the germline segment, which might be a read error. The rearrangement links TRBV3-1 (or the pseudogene TRBV3-2) to TRBJ1-2; D gene unclear. This CDR3 is 11 amino acids long. Germline assignment: CDR1 LGHDT and CDR2 YNNKEL (reference sequence). The CDR3 nucleotides read TGTGCCAGCAGCCAAAGCCGGGTCCTCAGCTTC. Amino acid sequence: CASSQSRVLSF.

The gene calls are TRBV14 and TRBJ1-3; D not certain. The length of the CDR3 is 14 residues. Trimming cost V 3 bases and J 5 bases, with 11 bases left between them. Germline CDR1 reads SGHDN; CDR2 reads FVKESK. CDR3 nucleotide sequence: TGTGCCAGCAGCCAGACCGGTAGTAGAAACACCATATATTTT. Translated, it gives CASSQTGSRNTIYF.

The chain recombines TRBV7-6 with TRBJ2-5; the match to TRBD2 covers 8 bases. V shed 1 base and J 1 base; nucleotides not matched to a gene: 2. There are 15 residues in the CDR3. Germline V gene lookup returns CDR1 SGHVS and CDR2 FNYEAQ. The CDR3 spells CASSLGTSGQETQYF. The CDR3 nucleotides are TGTGCCAGCAGCTTAGGCACTAGCGGCCAAGAGACCCAGTACTTC.

The V and J genes are TRBV7-3 and TRBJ1-2, with D possibly matching TRBD1 (6 bases). The CDR3 is 13 amino acids. Looked up from germline, CDR1 is SGHTA and CDR2 is FQGTGA. V lost 5 bases to trimming and J lost 8 bases, with 15 bases between them. The DNA for the CDR3 is TGTGCCAGCAGCCCGGGGGCCGGGCGGGGCTACACCTTC. It is translated as CASSPGAGRGYTF. The full variable domain, completed using reference TRBV7-3 and TRBJ1-2, is GAGVSQTPSNKVTEKGKYVELRCDPISGHTALYWYRQSLGQGPEFLIYFQGTGAADDSGLPNDRFFAVRPEGSVSTLKIQRTERGDSAVYLCASSPGAGRGYTFGSGTRLTVV.

This clone was counted between two and nine times. The gene calls are TRBV4-1 and TRBJ1-6; D uncertain. This CDR3 region has 15 residues. The germline V gene has CDR1 MGHRA and CDR2 YSYEKL. The ends were cut back, 0 bases at V and 3 bases at J, with 6 bases in the middle. CDR3 protein: CASSQDPGYNSPLHF. The CDR3 region has the DNA TGCGCCAGCAGCCAAGACCCGGGCTATAATTCACCCCTCCACTTT.

The CDR3 here is CASSSGGANVLTF. DNA of the CDR3: TGTGCCAGCAGCTCCGGCGGGGCCAACGTCCTGACTTTC. The rearrangement links TRBV28 to TRBJ2-6; D ambiguous. V lost 6 bases to trimming and J lost 4 bases, with 7 bases between them. The CDR3 contains 13 residues. From germline, CDR1 is MDHEN and CDR2 SYDVKM.

The rearrangement joins TRBV28 to TRBJ1-1; a possible D gene is TRBD1 (6 bases). V shed 5 bases and J shed 5 bases, with 30 bases lying between them. The CDR3 extends over 19 amino acids. Germline CDR1 MDHEN, CDR2 SYDVKM. The CDR3 reads CASSLLWAGAGFIVTEAFF. In nucleotides, the CDR3 is TGTGCCAGCAGTCTCCTTTGGGCGGGGGCAGGGTTTATAGTGACTGAAGCTTTCTTT.